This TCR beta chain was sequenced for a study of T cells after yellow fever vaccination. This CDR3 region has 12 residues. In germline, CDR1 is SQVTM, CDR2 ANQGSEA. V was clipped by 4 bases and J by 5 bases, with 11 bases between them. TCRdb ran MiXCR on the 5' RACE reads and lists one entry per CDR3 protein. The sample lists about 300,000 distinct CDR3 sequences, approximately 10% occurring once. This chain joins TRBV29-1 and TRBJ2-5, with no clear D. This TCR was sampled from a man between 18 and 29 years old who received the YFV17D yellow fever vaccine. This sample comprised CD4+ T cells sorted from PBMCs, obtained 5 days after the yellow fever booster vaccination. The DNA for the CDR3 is TGCAGCGTTGGGCGTCTTTCGGAGACCCAGTACTTC. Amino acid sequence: CSVGRLSETQYF.